The clone carrying this TCR beta chain is classed as medium-sized. The sample comes from a study of T cell changes during pregnancy in multiple sclerosis. Germline CDR1 is SGHTA and CDR2 is FQGTGA. There are 16 residues in the CDR3. The ends lost 5 bases at V and 0 bases at J; junction bases unmatched: 10. TCRdb's table, derived via immunoSEQ multiplex PCR, lists solely in-frame clones and lacks some. The sample records 20,000 to 25,000 clones, more than 75% being singletons. The material sequenced was CD8+ T cells from peripheral blood mononuclear cells, taken after pregnancy. The clonotype comes from a female donor with multiple sclerosis, enrolled in a pregnancy study. The rearrangement links TRBV7-3 to TRBJ2-7, with 7 bases lining up with TRBD2. CDR3 protein: CASSPGLVGSSYEQYF. DNA for the CDR3: TGTGCCAGCAGCCCAGGACTAGTCGGGAGCTCCTACGAGCAGTACTTC.